This paragraph reports one T cell receptor (beta chain). This entry is derived from a study of blood T cell repertoires in COVID-19. As for the study in general: Sites in the United States, Italy and Spain provided acute and convalescent COVID-19 samples. Nucleic acid was either cDNA or gDNA, and it came from T cells, B-cell-depleted T cells, or PBMCs.

The table came from immunoSEQ multiplex PCR; TCRdb's copy has only in-frame clones and leaves some out. The table lists about 480,000 clones, approximately 92% of them singletons. The germline V gene has CDR1 LGHDT and CDR2 YNNKEL (reference sequence). V was trimmed by 3 bases and J by 7 bases, leaving 12 bases between them. The CDR3 covers 13 residues. The chain joins TRBV3-1 (or the pseudogene TRBV3-2) to TRBJ2-5; no clear D gene. This TCR derives from a young man with COVID-19, enrolled during active disease. The sample comprised peripheral blood. In DNA, the CDR3 is TGTGCCAGCAGCCAGGGCGCCTCCGGGACCCAGTACTTC. It is translated as CASSQGASGTQYF.